These 17 T cell receptor beta chains were sequenced from one sample in a study of blood T cell repertoires in COVID-19. Assay used: immunoSEQ multiplex PCR; TCRdb lists only in-frame clones, some missing. Of 300,000 to 400,000 clones in the sample, about 90% were seen once. Sequenced sample: peripheral blood. The receptors derive from a woman aged 18-29 years who had recovered from COVID-19.

V and J are TRBV5-5 and TRBJ1-1; 8 bases are a match to TRBD1. The CDR3 consists of 15 residues. The trim removed 6 bases at V and 5 bases at J, leaving 12 bases unmatched. CDR1 and CDR2 from the germline V gene are SGHKS and YYEKEE (reference sequence). Written as DNA, the CDR3 is TGTGCCAGCATCCAGATCAGGGGGCGCGGGACTGAAGCTTTCTTT. Its protein is CASIQIRGRGTEAFF.

The chain is built from TRBV18 and TRBJ2-2, with 8 bases that match TRBD1. The length of the CDR3 is 16 residues. Germline lookup yields CDR1 KGHSH and CDR2 LQKENI. V was pared by 2 bases and J by 6 bases, with 8 bases of the junction left unmatched. The CDR3 bases are TGTGCCAGCTCACCAGGCCAGGGGGCTTCTGCCGGGGAGCTGTTTTTT. Its translation: CASSPGQGASAGELFF. Full variable domain (rest looked up from reference TRBV18 and TRBJ2-2): NAGVMQNPRHLVRRRGQEARLRCSPMKGHSHVYWYRQLPEEGLKFMVYLQKENIIDESGMPKERFSAEFPKEGPSILRIQQVVRGDSAAYFCASSPGQGASAGELFFGEGSRLTVL.

The chain uses TRBV6-6 and TRBJ1-5, with TRBD1 matching 8 bases. V was pared by 5 bases and J by 1 base, with 4 bases of the junction left unmatched. CDR1 and CDR2 (germline): MNHNY, SVGAGI (reference sequence). This CDR3 has 15 amino acids. CDR3 protein: CASSRNRGSNQPQHF. The CDR3, as DNA: TGTGCCAGCAGTCGGAACAGGGGGAGCAATCAGCCCCAGCATTTT.

The chain uses TRBV2 and TRBJ2-7; D is undetermined. The germline gives CDR1 SNHLY, CDR2 FYNNEI. The V and J ends lost 0 bases and 3 bases respectively, with 9 bases between them. This CDR3 has 14 amino acids. CDR3 nucleotide sequence: TGTGCCAGCAGTGAAGCAATACAGAGCTACGAGCAGTACGTC. It is translated as CASSEAIQSYEQYV.

This clone showed up just once. The V gene is TRBV10-3, the J gene TRBJ1-5; 7 bases are shared with TRBD1. Germline trimming cut 0 bases from V and 7 bases from J; bases unmatched to any gene: 0. The CDR3 sequence is 13 residues long. Per germline, CDR1 ENHRY and CDR2 SYGVKD. CDR3 sequence (DNA): TGTGCCATCAGTGAGTCAGGGGGCCAGCCCCAGCATTTT. Its translation: CAISESGGQPQHF.

The chain employs TRBV21-1 and TRBJ2-7; TRBD2 reflects the table's D call only, with no check against the DNA. TRBV21-1 is shown as a pseudogene. The CDR3 has 12 amino acids. The CDR3 nucleotides are TGTGCCAGCGAGGGCGCCCTCTTGTGCCAGTACGTC. Residues: CASEGALLCQYV.

Points on this clone: The same CDR3 can be traced to other DNA sequences in this sample. This sequence joins TRBV9 and TRBJ1-1; D might be TRBD1 (6 bases). CDR3 length: 15 residues. Germline V CDR1 and CDR2: SGDLS, YYNGEE. Trimming cost V 3 bases and J 0 bases, with 12 bases left between them. The CDR3 reads CASSATGTMNTEAFF. The DNA for the CDR3 is TGTGCCAGCAGCGCCACCGGGACAATGAACACTGAAGCTTTCTTT.

The chain links TRBV6-5 to TRBJ2-1; D is unresolved. The CDR3 has 15 residues. Germline CDR1 is MNHEY and CDR2 is SVGAGI. With 6 bases removed from V and 0 bases from J, the gap between germline ends came to 12 bases. The CDR3 loop reads CASSPTRYSYNEQFF. In DNA, the CDR3 is TGTGCCAGCAGCCCCACACGTTACTCCTACAATGAGCAGTTCTTC.

The chain couples TRBV6-5 to TRBJ1-2; D is unresolved. V lost 4 bases and J 2 bases, leaving 8 bases between the germline ends. This CDR3 has 13 amino acids. Per germline, CDR1 MNHEY and CDR2 SVGAGI. CDR3 sequence: CASSSSANYGYTF. The CDR3 DNA sequence: TGTGCCAGCAGTTCCAGTGCCAACTATGGCTACACCTTC.

V is TRBV11-2 and J is TRBJ1-2, with D perhaps TRBD1 (5 bases). V was shortened by 5 bases and J by 10 bases, with 26 bases between the two germline ends. The CDR3 runs 16 residues. Per the germline V gene, CDR1 is SGHAT and CDR2 is FQNNGV. The CDR3 sequence: CASSHVSGIPMTNYTF. CDR3 DNA: TGTGCCAGCAGCCACGTTTCAGGGATCCCCATGACCAACTACACCTTC. Variable domain in full (rest from reference TRBV11-2 and TRBJ1-2): EAGVAQSPRYKIIEKRQSVAFWCNPISGHATLYWYQQILGQGPKLLIQFQNNGVVDDSQLPKDRFSAERLKGVDSTLKIQPAKLEDSAVYLCASSHVSGIPMTNYTFGSGTRLTVV.

The chain is built from TRBV18 and TRBJ2-1, with D possibly being TRBD2 (5 bases). CDR3 length: 15 residues. Trimming stripped 0 bases from V and 6 bases from J, with 12 bases between. Germline V gene data show CDR1 as KGHSH and CDR2 as LQKENI. Here the CDR3 DNA reads TGTGCCAGCTCACCACCGTCAGTAGCGATCAATGAGCAGTTCTTC. Translation: CASSPPSVAINEQFF.

In DNA, the CDR3 is TGTGCCAGCAGTGCGGGGAGCTCCTACAATGAGCAGTTCTTC. Its translation is CASSAGSSYNEQFF. This rearrangement joins TRBV6-6 to TRBJ2-1, with a weak D call TRBD2 (6 bases). V lost 5 bases and J lost 0, with 8 bases in between. The germline V gene has CDR1 MNHNY and CDR2 SVGAGI (reference sequence). This CDR3 region has 14 residues.

Only one count was recorded for this clone. The chain employs TRBV28 and TRBJ1-5, with 7 nucleotides matching TRBD1. CDR3 length equals 18 residues. V lost 3 bases and J lost 0; bases outside the gene matches: 11. Looked up from germline, CDR1 is MDHEN and CDR2 is SYDVKM. In nucleotides, the CDR3 is TGTGCCAGCAGTTTGGGACAGCCTGCTGGAAATAGCAATCAGCCCCAGCATTTT. It codes for CASSLGQPAGNSNQPQHF.

The chain combines TRBV5-8 with TRBJ2-2, with 9 bases fitting TRBD1. The CDR3 has 16 residues. Trimming took 5 bases from V and 2 from J; bases not matched to a gene: 7. Germline-derived CDR1 and CDR2 are SGHTS and YDEGEE. CDR3 amino acids: CASRWDRAHNTGELFF. The CDR3 DNA sequence: TGTGCCAGCAGATGGGACAGGGCCCATAACACCGGGGAGCTGTTTTTT. Combining the CDR3 with reference TRBV5-8 and TRBJ2-2 gives the whole variable domain EAGVTQSPTHLIKTRGQQATLRCSPISGHTSVYWYQQALGLGLQFLLWYDEGEERNRGNFPPRFSGRQFPNYSSELNVNALELEDSALYLCASRWDRAHNTGELFFGEGSRLTVL.

V is TRBV24-1 and J is TRBJ1-2; perhaps TRBD1 as D (6 bases). Germline CDR1 and CDR2: KGHDR and SFDVKD. The CDR3 is made up of 15 amino acids. Trimming took off 2 bases at V and 4 bases at J, with 13 bases between the two ends. DNA for the CDR3: TGTGCCACCAGTGATTCCAACAGGGACCTCTATGGCTACACCTTC. Translating gives CATSDSNRDLYGYTF.

V is TRBV6-5 and J is TRBJ1-2, with TRBD1 matching 8 bases. CDR3 size: 14 residues. Trimming at V came to 8 bases and at J to 8 bases, leaving 13 bases not matched to a gene. Germline CDR1 MNHEY, CDR2 SVGAGI. The CDR3 DNA follows: TGTGCCAGCGGCTGGACAGGGAGACCGGGAGGCTACACCTTC. Its translation: CASGWTGRPGGYTF.

In its sample, this clone was seen a few times. V usage is TRBV7-9 and J usage is TRBJ2-1; 8 bases align to TRBD2. CDR3 length equals 15 residues. The trim removed 1 base at V and 9 bases at J, leaving 8 bases unmatched. Germline CDR1 SEHNR, CDR2 FQNEAQ (reference sequence). CDR3 DNA: TGTGCCAGCAGCTTAGGGGCAGCGGGAGAGGTTGAGCAGTTCTTC. Its protein product is CASSLGAAGEVEQFF.